One sample yielded the 27 T cell receptor beta chains listed below, sequenced in a study of cytomegalovirus exposure and HLA in healthy donors. The PCR contained 60 Vbeta and 13 Jbeta primers. Method: immunoSEQ multiplex PCR; TCRdb's copy keeps in-frame clones and lacks some. The sample carries 160,000 or so clones, approximately 88% recorded once. The specimen was PBMCs. These receptor sequences come from a woman aged 18-29 years in good health and CMV-seronegative.

The V gene is TRBV10-3, the J gene TRBJ1-3; D not certain. CDR1 is ENHRY, CDR2 SYGVKD, per germline. The CDR3 covers 13 residues. Trimming stripped 10 bases from V and 0 bases from J, with 10 bases between. This CDR3 reads CATQRYSGNTIYF. The CDR3 DNA reads TGTGCCACACAGAGATACTCTGGAAACACCATATATTTT.

This rearrangement joins TRBV11-2 to TRBJ1-4; TRBD1 might be the D (6 bases). The V and J ends lost 2 bases and 8 bases respectively, with 15 bases between them. The germline V gene encodes CDR1 SGHAT and CDR2 FQNNGV. This CDR3 has 15 amino acids. CDR3 region: CASSLTGAGREKLFF. In DNA form, the CDR3 reads TGTGCCAGCAGCTTAACGGGGGCCGGGAGGGAAAAACTGTTTTTT.

The rearrangement uses TRBV6-5 and TRBJ1-6; 11 bases fit TRBD1. CDR3 length: 15 amino acids. In germline, CDR1 is MNHEY, CDR2 SVGAGI. The J segment lost 10 bases and the V segment lost 5 bases, leaving 7 bases of the junction unmatched. The CDR3 nucleotides read TGTGCCAGCAGTAGGGGACAGGGGGGCGGCTCACCCCTCCACTTT. Residues: CASSRGQGGGSPLHF.

The chain combines TRBV30 with TRBJ2-7; D is perhaps TRBD1 (6 bases). The V and J ends lost 3 bases and 6 bases respectively, with 24 bases between them. Germline assignment: CDR1 GTSNPN and CDR2 SVGIG (reference sequence). This CDR3 spans 16 amino acids. CDR3 protein: CAWRKSPGQVFSEQYF. DNA of the CDR3: TGTGCCTGGAGGAAATCTCCGGGACAAGTTTTTTCCGAGCAGTACTTC.

The rearrangement links TRBV7-9 to TRBJ2-1, with 8 bases aligning to TRBD2. The CDR3 has 16 residues. V lost 6 bases to trimming and J lost 6 bases; unmatched junction nucleotides: 13. The germline gives CDR1 SEHNR, CDR2 FQNEAQ (reference sequence). The CDR3 loop reads CASRYLPRGGLNEQFF. For the CDR3, the DNA is TGTGCCAGCAGGTACCTTCCTCGCGGGGGGCTCAATGAGCAGTTCTTC.

The V gene is TRBV11-3, the J gene TRBJ2-5; weak D call: TRBD2 (5 bases). From germline, CDR1 is SGHNT and CDR2 YENEEA. This CDR3 is 15 amino acids long. Trimming stripped 3 bases from V and 0 bases from J, with 11 bases between. The CDR3 DNA reads as TGTGCCAGCAGCTTGACCTCGCGGGACCAAGAGACCCAGTACTTC. This codes for CASSLTSRDQETQYF.

This clone appeared once. The chain has TRBV6-5 and TRBJ1-4, with 11 bases aligning to TRBD1. V lost 7 bases to trimming and J lost 8 bases; unmatched junction nucleotides: 9. Looked up from germline, CDR1 is MNHEY and CDR2 is SVGAGI. This CDR3 has 15 residues. CDR3 nucleotides: TGTGCCAGCACCGACCGGGGGACAGGGGGGGAAAAACTGTTTTTT. It yields the protein CASTDRGTGGEKLFF.

The chain's CDR3 is CASSGGGAGSYEQYF. Written as DNA, the CDR3 is TGCGCCAGCAGTGGAGGGGGGGCTGGCTCCTACGAGCAGTACTTC. The gene calls are TRBV5-1 and TRBJ2-7, with a weak D call TRBD2 (7 bases). Trimming shortened V by 5 bases and J by 0 bases, and 15 bases separated the two germline ends. Germline V gives CDR1 SGHRS, CDR2 YFSETQ. The CDR3 loop spans 15 amino acids.

V gene TRBV5-1 combines with J gene TRBJ2-1, with TRBD1 matching over 11 bases. Germline V gives CDR1 SGHRS, CDR2 YFSETQ. The CDR3 runs to 16 residues. J lost 10 bases, V lost 3 bases, and 12 bases had no gene match. The CDR3 DNA reads as TGCGCCAGCAGCTCCCTTGCGGGACAGGGGGACGGAGAGCAGTTCTTC. This gives the protein CASSSLAGQGDGEQFF. The full variable domain, in which reference TRBV5-1 and TRBJ2-1 provide the parts outside the CDR3, is KAGVTQTPRYLIKTRGQQVTLSCSPISGHRSVSWYQQTPGQGLQFLFEYFSETQRNKGNFPGRFSGRQFSNSRSEMNVSTLELGDSALYLCASSSLAGQGDGEQFFGPGTRLTVL.

The rearrangement uses TRBV27 and TRBJ2-7, with 9 bases aligning to TRBD1. CDR1 and CDR2 (germline): MNHEY, SMNVEV (reference sequence). This CDR3 is 14 amino acids long. After removal of 5 bases from V and 2 bases from J, the junction contained 4 bases not matched to a gene. The CDR3 here is CASSIRQGAYEQYF. The CDR3 DNA sequence: TGTGCCAGCAGTATAAGACAGGGGGCCTACGAGCAGTACTTC.

This chain uses TRBV28 with TRBJ1-1; tentatively, D is TRBD1 (6 bases). Trimming shortened V by 6 bases and J by 3 bases, and 14 bases separated the two germline ends. Germline lookup yields CDR1 MDHEN and CDR2 SYDVKM. There are 14 residues in the CDR3. CDR3 protein: CASSLNRAYTEAFF. The CDR3 DNA is TGTGCCAGCAGCCTGAACAGGGCGTACACTGAAGCTTTCTTT.

The rearrangement links TRBV19 to TRBJ2-5; D is possibly TRBD1 (7 bases). V gave up 6 bases and J gave up 5 bases, with 13 bases separating them. Germline V lookup: CDR1 LNHDA, CDR2 SQIVND (reference sequence). The CDR3 length is 13 residues. In DNA, the CDR3 is TGTGCCAGTAGGTCACAGGGGAGGGAGACCCAGTACTTC. This gives the protein CASRSQGRETQYF. Complete variable domain (other parts from reference TRBV19 and TRBJ2-5): DGGITQSPKYLFRKEGQNVTLSCEQNLNHDAMYWYRQDPGQGLRLIYYSQIVNDFQKGDIAEGYSVSREKKESFPLTVTSAQKNPTAFYLCASRSQGRETQYFGPGTRLLVL.

The chain combines TRBV27 with TRBJ1-1; no definite D call. Trimming took 9 bases from V and 1 from J, leaving 12 bases between them. Germline V CDR1 and CDR2: MNHEY, SMNVEV (reference sequence). This CDR3 region has 13 residues. CDR3 DNA sequence: TGTGCCAGTTCTGGACTCCCGAACACTGAAGCTTTCTTT. The encoded protein is CASSGLPNTEAFF.

V is TRBV28 and J is TRBJ1-6; 9 bases map to TRBD1. Unmatched junction bases numbered 5, after V lost 5 bases and J lost 9 bases. The CDR3 runs to 14 residues. The germline V gene encodes CDR1 MDHEN and CDR2 SYDVKM. CDR3 loop: CASSPTGGVSPLHF. Here the CDR3 DNA reads TGTGCCAGCAGTCCAACAGGGGGCGTTTCACCCCTCCACTTT.

This chain links TRBV30 with TRBJ1-2; perhaps TRBD1 as D (5 bases). V was clipped by 0 bases and J by 4 bases, with 12 bases between them. The CDR3 length is 14 residues. Germline-derived CDR1 and CDR2 are GTSNPN and SVGIG (reference sequence). The CDR3 here is CAWSVQATVYGYTF. The CDR3 nucleotides read TGTGCCTGGAGTGTACAGGCAACTGTCTATGGCTACACCTTC.

The chain employs TRBV6-6 and TRBJ1-1; no firm D call. Looked up from germline, CDR1 is MNHNY and CDR2 is SVGAGI (reference sequence). The ends were cut back, 10 bases at V and 3 bases at J, with 9 bases in the middle. This CDR3 has 11 residues. The CDR3 loop is CATKFDTEAFF. The CDR3 nucleotides read TGTGCCACCAAATTTGACACTGAAGCTTTCTTT.

The rearrangement uses TRBV14 and TRBJ2-7; tentative D call: TRBD2 (6 bases). Trimming removed 4 bases at V and 6 bases at J, with 16 bases between. The CDR3 runs 14 residues. Germline CDR1 reads SGHDN; CDR2 reads FVKESK. The CDR3 DNA sequence: TGTGCCAGCAGCCTGCTAGGAGGGTCGGGCGAGCAGTACTTC. Its protein is CASSLLGGSGEQYF.

V is TRBV5-1 and J is TRBJ2-7, with 12 bases that match TRBD2. Looked up from germline, CDR1 is SGHRS and CDR2 is YFSETQ. This CDR3 comprises 16 residues. The J segment lost 2 bases and the V segment lost 2 bases, leaving 5 bases of the junction unmatched. CDR3 DNA sequence: TGCGCCAGCAGCTTAAGGACTAGCGGGGTTGCCTACGAGCAGTACTTC. Its protein product is CASSLRTSGVAYEQYF.

This chain uses TRBV18 with TRBJ1-4, with 11 bases aligning to TRBD1. This CDR3 spans 14 amino acids. Germline-derived CDR1 and CDR2 are KGHSH and LQKENI. V dropped 6 bases and J dropped 7; count of bases not matched to a gene: 4. CDR3 sequence reads: CASSRDRGSEKLFF. The DNA of the CDR3 is TGTGCCAGCTCCCGGGACAGGGGGAGTGAAAAACTGTTTTTT.

This clone appeared a single time. The gene calls are TRBV19 and TRBJ1-1; maybe TRBD1 (6 bases). This CDR3 has 17 residues. Germline V gene sequence: CDR1 LNHDA, CDR2 SQIVND (reference sequence). Trimming cost V 5 bases and J 1 base, with 20 bases left between them. CDR3 sequence: CASSPPSRTVRNTEAFF. CDR3 sequence (DNA): TGTGCCAGTAGTCCCCCATCGCGGACAGTTAGGAACACTGAAGCTTTCTTT.

This clone was recorded only once. The J gene is TRBJ1-5, the V gene TRBV10-1, with a weak D call TRBD1 (6 bases). The CDR3 has 13 amino acids. With 3 bases removed from V and 6 bases from J, the gap between germline ends came to 9 bases. Germline lookup yields CDR1 WNHNN and CDR2 SYGVQD (reference sequence). The CDR3 loop reads CASSENRVQPQHF. CDR3 DNA sequence: TGCGCCAGCAGTGAAAACAGGGTTCAGCCCCAGCATTTT.

The chain carries TRBV19 and TRBJ1-4; no clear D gene. CDR3 length: 16 amino acids. CDR1 and CDR2 from the germline V gene are LNHDA and SQIVND (reference sequence). The V and J ends lost 5 bases and 8 bases respectively, with 21 bases between them. The CDR3 reads CASSLARPRREEKLFF. The CDR3 nucleotides read TGTGCCAGTAGTCTAGCACGACCCAGGCGTGAAGAAAAACTGTTTTTT. The variable domain in full, with the rest retrieved from reference TRBV19 and TRBJ1-4, is DGGITQSPKYLFRKEGQNVTLSCEQNLNHDAMYWYRQDPGQGLRLIYYSQIVNDFQKGDIAEGYSVSREKKESFPLTVTSAQKNPTAFYLCASSLARPRREEKLFFGSGTQLSVL.

J is TRBJ1-4 and V is TRBV18, with TRBD1 matching over 7 bases. This CDR3 comprises 14 residues. In germline, CDR1 is KGHSH, CDR2 LQKENI. The junction had 7 bases not matched to a gene; V was cut back by 4 bases and J by 8 bases. CDR3: CASSQDRWQEKLFF. CDR3 nucleotide sequence: TGTGCCAGCTCACAGGACAGGTGGCAAGAAAAACTGTTTTTT.

The chain recombines TRBV11-2 with TRBJ2-7; 9 bases match TRBD2. The germline V gene has CDR1 SGHAT and CDR2 FQNNGV. The CDR3 runs to 14 residues. V shed 5 bases, J shed 6 bases, and the junction held 8 bases outside the gene matches. The CDR3 reads CASSLGLAESEQYF. CDR3 bases: TGTGCCAGCAGCCTGGGACTAGCTGAATCCGAGCAGTACTTC.

V is TRBV2 and J is TRBJ1-2; TRBD1 is a possible D gene (6 bases). The CDR3 is 12 residues long. Germline-derived CDR1 and CDR2 are SNHLY and FYNNEI. V was cut by 3 bases and J by 4 bases, with 6 bases left in between. The CDR3 loop is CASSDRGYGYTF. The DNA of the CDR3 is TGTGCCAGCAGTGACAGGGGCTATGGCTACACCTTC.

The CDR3 nucleotides read TGCGCCAGCAGCCTTCCGGGAGGTAATGAGCAGTTCTTC. It translates to CASSLPGGNEQFF. V and J are TRBV4-1 and TRBJ2-1; 7 positions agree with TRBD2. The CDR3 consists of 13 residues. The germline V gene encodes CDR1 MGHRA and CDR2 YSYEKL. J lost 7 bases, V lost 4 bases, and 4 bases had no gene match.

This chain uses TRBV7-7 with TRBJ2-7; tentatively, D is TRBD2 (6 bases). Germline values: CDR1 SSHAT, CDR2 FNYEAQ (reference sequence). The CDR3 is made up of 15 amino acids. Trimming took 1 base from V and 1 from J, leaving 11 bases between them. CDR3 in DNA: TGTGCCAGCAGCTTAGAGGAGGGAAATTCCTACGAGCAGTACTTC. It specifies CASSLEEGNSYEQYF.